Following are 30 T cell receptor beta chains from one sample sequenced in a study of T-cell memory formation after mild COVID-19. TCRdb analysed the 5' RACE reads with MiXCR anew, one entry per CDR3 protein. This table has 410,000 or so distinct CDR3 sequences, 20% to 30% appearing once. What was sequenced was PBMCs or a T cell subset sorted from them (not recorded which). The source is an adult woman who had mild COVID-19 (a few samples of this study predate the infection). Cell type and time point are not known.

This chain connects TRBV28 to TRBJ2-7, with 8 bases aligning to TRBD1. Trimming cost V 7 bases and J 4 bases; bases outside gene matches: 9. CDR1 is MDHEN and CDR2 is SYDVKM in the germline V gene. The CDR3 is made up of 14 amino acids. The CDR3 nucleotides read TGTGCCAGCACGGTTAGTCAGGGGGCGTACGAGCAGTACTTC. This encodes CASTVSQGAYEQYF. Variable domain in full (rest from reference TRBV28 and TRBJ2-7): DVKVTQSSRYLVKRTGEKVFLECVQDMDHENMFWYRQDPGLGLRLIYFSYDVKMKEKGDIPEGYSVSREKKERFSLILESASTNQTSMYLCASTVSQGAYEQYFGPGTRLTVT.

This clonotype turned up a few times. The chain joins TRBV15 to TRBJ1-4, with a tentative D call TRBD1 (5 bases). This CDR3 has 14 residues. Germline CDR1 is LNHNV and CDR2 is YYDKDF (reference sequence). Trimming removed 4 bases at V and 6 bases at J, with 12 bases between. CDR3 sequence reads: CATSTGFRDEKLFF. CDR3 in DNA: TGTGCCACCAGCACGGGCTTCAGGGATGAAAAACTGTTTTTT.

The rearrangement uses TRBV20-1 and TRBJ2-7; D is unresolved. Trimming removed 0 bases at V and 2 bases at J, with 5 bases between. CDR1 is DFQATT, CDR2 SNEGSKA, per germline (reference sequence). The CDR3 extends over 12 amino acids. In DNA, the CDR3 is TGCAGTGCTAGAGATCGGGCCTACGAGCAGTACTTC. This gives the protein CSARDRAYEQYF.

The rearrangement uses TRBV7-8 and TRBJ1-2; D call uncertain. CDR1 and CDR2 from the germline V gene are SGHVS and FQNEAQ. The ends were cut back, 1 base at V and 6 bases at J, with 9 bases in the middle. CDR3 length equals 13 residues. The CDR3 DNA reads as TGTGCCAGCAGCTTAGTAGATTCCGATGGCTACACCTTC. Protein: CASSLVDSDGYTF.

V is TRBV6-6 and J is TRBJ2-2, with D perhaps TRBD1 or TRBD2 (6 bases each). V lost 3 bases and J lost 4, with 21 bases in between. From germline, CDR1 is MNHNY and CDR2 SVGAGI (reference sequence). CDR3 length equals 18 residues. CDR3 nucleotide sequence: TGTGCCAGCAGTTATGGGGGCGGACGGGAGCGTGTCACCGGGGAGCTGTTTTTT. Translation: CASSYGGGRERVTGELFF.

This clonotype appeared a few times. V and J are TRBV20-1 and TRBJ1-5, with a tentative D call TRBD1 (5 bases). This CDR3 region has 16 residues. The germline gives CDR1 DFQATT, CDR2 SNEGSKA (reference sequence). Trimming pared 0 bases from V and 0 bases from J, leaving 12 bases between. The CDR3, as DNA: TGCAGTGCTAGAGAAGATGGGGGAAATAGCAATCAGCCCCAGCATTTT. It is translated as CSAREDGGNSNQPQHF.

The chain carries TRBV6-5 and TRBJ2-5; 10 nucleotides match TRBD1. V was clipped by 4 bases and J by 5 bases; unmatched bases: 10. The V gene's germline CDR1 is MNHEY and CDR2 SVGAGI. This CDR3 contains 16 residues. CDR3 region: CASSSPGQGRGETQYF. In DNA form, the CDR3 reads TGTGCCAGCAGTTCCCCGGGACAGGGGCGCGGGGAGACCCAGTACTTC.

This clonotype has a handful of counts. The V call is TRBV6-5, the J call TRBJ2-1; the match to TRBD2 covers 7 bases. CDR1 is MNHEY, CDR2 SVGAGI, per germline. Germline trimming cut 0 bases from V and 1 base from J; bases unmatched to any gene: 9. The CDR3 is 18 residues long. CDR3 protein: CASSYSMVWGGSYNEQFF. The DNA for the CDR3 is TGTGCCAGCAGTTACTCGATGGTGTGGGGGGGGTCCTACAATGAGCAGTTCTTC.

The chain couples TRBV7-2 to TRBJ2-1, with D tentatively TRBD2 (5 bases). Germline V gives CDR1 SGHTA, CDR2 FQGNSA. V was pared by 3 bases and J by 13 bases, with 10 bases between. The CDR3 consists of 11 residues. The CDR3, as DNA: TGTGCCAGCAGCTTCGGACTGGATCAGTTCTTC. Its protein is CASSFGLDQFF. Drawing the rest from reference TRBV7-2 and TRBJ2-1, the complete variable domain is GAGVSQSPSNKVTEKGKDVELRCDPISGHTALYWYRQSLGQGLEFLIYFQGNSAPDKSGLPSDRFSAERTGGSVSTLTIQRTQQEDSAVYLCASSFGLDQFFGPGTRLTVL.

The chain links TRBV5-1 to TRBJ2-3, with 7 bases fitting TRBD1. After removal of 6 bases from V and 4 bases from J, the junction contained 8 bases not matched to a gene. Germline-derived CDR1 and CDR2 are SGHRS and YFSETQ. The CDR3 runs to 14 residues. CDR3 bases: TGCGCCAGCACCCTACAGGGGAACCCAGATACGCAGTATTTT. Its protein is CASTLQGNPDTQYF. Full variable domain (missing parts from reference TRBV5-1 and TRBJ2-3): KAGVTQTPRYLIKTRGQQVTLSCSPISGHRSVSWYQQTPGQGLQFLFEYFSETQRNKGNFPGRFSGRQFSNSRSEMNVSTLELGDSALYLCASTLQGNPDTQYFGPGTRLTVL.

The CDR3 here is CASRGRRVSYEQYF. Written as DNA, the CDR3 is TGTGCCAGCAGGGGGAGACGGGTGTCCTACGAGCAGTACTTC. This chain connects TRBV27 to TRBJ2-7; weak D call: TRBD2 (5 bases). V was cut by 6 bases and J by 1 base, with 13 bases left in between. Germline V gene lookup returns CDR1 MNHEY and CDR2 SMNVEV (reference sequence). The CDR3 is made up of 14 amino acids.

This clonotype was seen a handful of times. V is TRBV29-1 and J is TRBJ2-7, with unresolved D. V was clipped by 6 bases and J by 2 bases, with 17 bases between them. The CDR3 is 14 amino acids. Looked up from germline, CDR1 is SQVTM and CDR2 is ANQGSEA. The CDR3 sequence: CSVLLLDRPYEQYF. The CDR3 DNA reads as TGCAGCGTCCTACTGCTGGACCGGCCCTACGAGCAGTACTTC.

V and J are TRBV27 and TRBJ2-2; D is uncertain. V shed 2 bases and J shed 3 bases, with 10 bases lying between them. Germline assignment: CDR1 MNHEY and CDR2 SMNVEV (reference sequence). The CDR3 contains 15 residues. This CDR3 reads CASSLGFPYTGELFF. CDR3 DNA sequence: TGTGCCAGCAGTTTAGGGTTTCCCTACACCGGGGAGCTGTTTTTT.

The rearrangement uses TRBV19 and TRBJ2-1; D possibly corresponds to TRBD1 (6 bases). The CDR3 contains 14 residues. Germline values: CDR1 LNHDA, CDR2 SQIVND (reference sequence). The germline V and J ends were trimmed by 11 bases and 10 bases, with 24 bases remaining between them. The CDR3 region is CAGTRQVSWGEQFF. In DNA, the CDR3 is TGTGCCGGCACAAGACAGGTCTCCTGGGGGGAGCAGTTCTTC.

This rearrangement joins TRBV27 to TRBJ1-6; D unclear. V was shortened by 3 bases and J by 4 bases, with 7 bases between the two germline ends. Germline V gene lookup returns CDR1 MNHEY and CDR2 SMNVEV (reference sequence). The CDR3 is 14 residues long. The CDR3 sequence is CASSFGLYNSPLHF. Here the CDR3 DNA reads TGTGCCAGCAGTTTCGGACTTTATAATTCACCCCTCCACTTT.

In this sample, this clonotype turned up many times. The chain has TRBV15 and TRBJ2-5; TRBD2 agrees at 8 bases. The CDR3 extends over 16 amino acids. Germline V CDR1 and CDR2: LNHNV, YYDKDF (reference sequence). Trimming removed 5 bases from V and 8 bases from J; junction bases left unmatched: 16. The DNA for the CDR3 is TGTGCCACCAGCGGCCGACTTCCCGGGAGGGTCGAAACCCAGTACTTC. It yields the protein CATSGRLPGRVETQYF.

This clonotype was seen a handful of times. The CDR3 region has the DNA TGTGCCAGCAGCTTAGATCTTAAGGGTAGTGAGCAGTTCTTC. It specifies CASSLDLKGSEQFF. This sequence joins TRBV11-3 and TRBJ2-1, with D unclear. Looked up from germline, CDR1 is SGHNT and CDR2 is YENEEA. V lost 0 bases, J lost 9 bases, and 12 bases lay in between. CDR3 size: 14 residues.

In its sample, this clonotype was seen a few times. CDR3 in amino acids: CASSITTQWADTQYF. Written as DNA, the CDR3 is TGTGCCAGTAGCATAACAACCCAATGGGCAGATACGCAGTATTTT. This sequence joins TRBV19 and TRBJ2-3; D is unclear. The CDR3 has 15 amino acids. V was shortened by 6 bases and J by 4 bases, with 17 bases between the two germline ends. CDR1 and CDR2 from the germline V gene are LNHDA and SQIVND (reference sequence).

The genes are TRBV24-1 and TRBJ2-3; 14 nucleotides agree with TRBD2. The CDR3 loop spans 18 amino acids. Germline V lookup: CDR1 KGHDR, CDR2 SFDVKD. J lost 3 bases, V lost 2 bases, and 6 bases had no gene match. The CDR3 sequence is CATSDSWTSGRRTDTQYF. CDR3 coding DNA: TGTGCCACCAGTGATTCGTGGACTAGCGGGAGGCGGACAGATACGCAGTATTTT.

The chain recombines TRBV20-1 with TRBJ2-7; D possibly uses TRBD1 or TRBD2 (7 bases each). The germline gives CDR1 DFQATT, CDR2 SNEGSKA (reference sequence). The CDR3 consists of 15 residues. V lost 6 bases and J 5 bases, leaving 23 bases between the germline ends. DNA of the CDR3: TGCAGTGCCCGACTGGGGGAGGGGGCTGGGAACGAGCAGTACTTC. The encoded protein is CSARLGEGAGNEQYF.

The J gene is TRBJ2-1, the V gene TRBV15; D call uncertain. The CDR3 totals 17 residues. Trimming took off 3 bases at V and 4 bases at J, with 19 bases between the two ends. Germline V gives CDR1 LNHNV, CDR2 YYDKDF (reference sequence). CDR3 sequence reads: CATSRDPTLTQYNEQFF. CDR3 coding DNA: TGTGCCACCAGCAGGGACCCTACCCTTACTCAATACAATGAGCAGTTCTTC.

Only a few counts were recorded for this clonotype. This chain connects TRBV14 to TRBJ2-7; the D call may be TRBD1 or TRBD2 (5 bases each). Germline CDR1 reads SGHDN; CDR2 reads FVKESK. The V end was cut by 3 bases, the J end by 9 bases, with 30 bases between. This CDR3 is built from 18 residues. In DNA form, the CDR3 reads TGTGCCAGCAGCCACCAACCCACTAGGGGAGCCGCTATCGTCAGGCAGTACTTC. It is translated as CASSHQPTRGAAIVRQYF.

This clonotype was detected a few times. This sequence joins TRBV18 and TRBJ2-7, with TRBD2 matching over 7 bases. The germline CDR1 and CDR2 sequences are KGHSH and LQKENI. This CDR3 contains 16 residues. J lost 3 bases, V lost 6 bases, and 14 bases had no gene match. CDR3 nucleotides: TGTGCCAGCTCCCTCGGAACGGGGGGAAACGGCTACGAGCAGTACTTC. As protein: CASSLGTGGNGYEQYF.

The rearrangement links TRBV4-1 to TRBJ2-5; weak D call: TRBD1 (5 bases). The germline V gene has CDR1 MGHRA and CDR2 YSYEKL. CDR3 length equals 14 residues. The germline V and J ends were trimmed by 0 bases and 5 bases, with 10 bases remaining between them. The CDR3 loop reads CASSQEIKGETQYF. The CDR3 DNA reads TGCGCCAGCAGCCAAGAAATTAAGGGGGAGACCCAGTACTTC.

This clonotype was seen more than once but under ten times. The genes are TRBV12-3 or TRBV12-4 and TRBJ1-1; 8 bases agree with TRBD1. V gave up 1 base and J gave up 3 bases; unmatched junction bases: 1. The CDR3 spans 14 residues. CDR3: CASSLDRGDTEAFF. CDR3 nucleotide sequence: TGTGCCAGCAGTTTAGACAGGGGGGACACTGAAGCTTTCTTT.

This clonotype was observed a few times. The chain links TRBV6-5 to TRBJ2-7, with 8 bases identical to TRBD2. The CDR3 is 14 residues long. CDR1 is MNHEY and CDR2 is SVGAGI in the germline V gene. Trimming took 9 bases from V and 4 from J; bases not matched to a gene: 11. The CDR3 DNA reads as TGTGCCAGGCTGAAGCGGGAGACAGCTTACGAGCAGTACTTC. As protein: CARLKRETAYEQYF.

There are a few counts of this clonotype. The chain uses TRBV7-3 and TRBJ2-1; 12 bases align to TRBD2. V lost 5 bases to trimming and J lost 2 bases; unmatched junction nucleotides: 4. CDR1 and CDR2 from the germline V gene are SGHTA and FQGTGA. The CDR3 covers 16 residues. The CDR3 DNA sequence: TGTGCCAGCAGCCGACTAGCGGGGGTCCCCTACAATGAGCAGTTCTTC. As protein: CASSRLAGVPYNEQFF.

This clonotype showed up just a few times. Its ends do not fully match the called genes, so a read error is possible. CDR3 nucleotide sequence: TGTGCCAGCAGTATAGCGGGAGTCAACGGTAATGAGCAGTTCTTC. Translated: CASSIAGVNGNEQFF. The J gene is TRBJ2-1, the V gene TRBV12-3 or TRBV12-4, with TRBD2 identical over 9 bases. The CDR3 sequence is 15 residues long.

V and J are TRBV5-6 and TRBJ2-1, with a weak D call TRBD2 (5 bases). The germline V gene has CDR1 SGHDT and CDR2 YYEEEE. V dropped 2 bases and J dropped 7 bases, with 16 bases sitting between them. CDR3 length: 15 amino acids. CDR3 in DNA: TGTGCCAGCAGCTTACGAGGATACGGGGTGAATGAGCAGTTCTTC. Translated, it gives CASSLRGYGVNEQFF.

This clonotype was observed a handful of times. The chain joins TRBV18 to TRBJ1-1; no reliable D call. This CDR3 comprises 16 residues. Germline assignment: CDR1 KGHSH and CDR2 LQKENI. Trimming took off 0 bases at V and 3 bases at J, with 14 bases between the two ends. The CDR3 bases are TGTGCCAGCTCACCACCCTTGCTGAGGGCTGACACTGAAGCTTTCTTT. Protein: CASSPPLLRADTEAFF.